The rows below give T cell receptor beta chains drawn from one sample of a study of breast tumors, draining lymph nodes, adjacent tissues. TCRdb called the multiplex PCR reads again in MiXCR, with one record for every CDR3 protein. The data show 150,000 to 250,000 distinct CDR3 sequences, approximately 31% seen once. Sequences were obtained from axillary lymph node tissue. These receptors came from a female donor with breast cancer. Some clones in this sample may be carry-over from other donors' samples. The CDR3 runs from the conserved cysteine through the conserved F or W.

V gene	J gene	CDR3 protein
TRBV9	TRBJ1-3	CASSENTGNPGNTIYF
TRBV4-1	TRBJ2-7	CASGQEVGRDSYGQYF
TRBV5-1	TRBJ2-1	CASSLGGGTTYNEQFF
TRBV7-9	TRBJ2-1	CASSNSGEQFF
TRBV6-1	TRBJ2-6	CASSDRARGWGSSGANVLTF
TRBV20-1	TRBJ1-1	CSAWDSVSTEAFF
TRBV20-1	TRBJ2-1	CSAYIAGGYNEQFF
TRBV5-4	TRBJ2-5	CASSLGGSGKETQYF
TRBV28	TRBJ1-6	CATDLNSPLHF
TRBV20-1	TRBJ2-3	CSARYLADTQYF
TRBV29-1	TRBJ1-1	CSARQGGMNTEAFF
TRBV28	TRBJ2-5	CASSLVPQRLERSETQYF
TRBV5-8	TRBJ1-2	CASGPTEGGSGHTF
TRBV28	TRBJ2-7	CASSSAGGGSYEQYF
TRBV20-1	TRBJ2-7	CSAITGTGITSYEQYF
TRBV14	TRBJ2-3	CASSPFTGKDTQYF
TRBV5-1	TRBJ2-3	CASSLAEGYFTDTQYF
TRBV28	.	CASSRLRDRAEAFF
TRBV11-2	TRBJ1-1	CASSLLMNTEAFF
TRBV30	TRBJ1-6	CAWSEHRASRNSPLHF
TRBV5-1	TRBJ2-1	CASSSLAGALDEQFF
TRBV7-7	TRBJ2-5	CASSPVGGGETQYF
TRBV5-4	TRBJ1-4	CASSLGGQGAGEKLFF
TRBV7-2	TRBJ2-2	CASSPAYGSGELFF
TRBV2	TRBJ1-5	CASLKGTGPGQPQHF